The 4 T cell receptor beta chains below come from one sample, sequenced in a study of chemoradiotherapy in HPV16-positive cancers. Libraries were prepared by immunoSEQ multiplex PCR; TCRdb keeps only in-frame clonotypes and omits some of them. The sample carries 2,500 to 3,500 clones, approximately 71% recorded once. The sample was gathered from a patient who underwent chemoradiotherapy. These receptors were obtained from a human donor with HPV-associated anogenital cancer.

This chain joins TRBV19 and TRBJ2-3, with TRBD2 identical over 7 bases. Trimming took 6 bases from V and 0 from J; bases not matched to a gene: 6. CDR1 and CDR2 from the germline V gene are LNHDA and SQIVND (reference sequence). CDR3 size: 15 residues. The CDR3 region is CASRLVGGSTDTQYF. The CDR3 nucleotides are TGTGCCAGTAGGCTAGTGGGAGGGAGCACAGATACGCAGTATTTT.

This clone was detected only a few times. The J gene is TRBJ1-2, the V gene TRBV28; 9 bases agree with TRBD1. The CDR3 loop spans 13 amino acids. CDR1 and CDR2 (germline): MDHEN, SYDVKM. The junction had 4 bases not matched to a gene; V was cut back by 3 bases and J by 8 bases. CDR3 residues: CASSLGTGSGYTF. CDR3 nucleotide sequence: TGTGCCAGCAGTTTGGGGACAGGGAGCGGCTACACCTTC.

This rearrangement joins TRBV5-6 to TRBJ2-7, with D tentatively TRBD1 (6 bases). CDR3 length equals 12 residues. V was cut by 1 base and J by 6 bases, with 8 bases left in between. Germline assignment: CDR1 SGHDT and CDR2 YYEEEE. CDR3 sequence reads: CASSLWGREQYF. DNA for the CDR3: TGTGCCAGCAGCTTGTGGGGGCGCGAGCAGTACTTC.

The chain carries TRBV2 and TRBJ2-3; the match to TRBD2 covers 10 bases. Looked up from germline, CDR1 is SNHLY and CDR2 is FYNNEI. V was clipped by 3 bases and J by 4 bases; unmatched bases: 16. The CDR3 is 19 residues long. CDR3 coding DNA: TGTGCCAGCAGTGAGGAGCGGGAGGGCACCTATACAAGTGCAGATACGCAGTATTTT. It translates to CASSEEREGTYTSADTQYF.